This T cell receptor beta chain came from a study of T cell responses to AZD1222 COVID-19 vaccine. The protocol was immunoSEQ multiplex PCR, while the TCRdb copy is restricted to in-frame clones and leaves out a portion. The table lists tens of thousands of clones, just over 85% of them singletons, with 9.5% to 13% in the top ten. Specimen: peripheral blood, collected on day 0 of AZD1222 vaccination. The TCR comes from an adult in good health.

The CDR3 bases are TGTGCCAGCTCACCTGGGACAGGCGCCTACGAGCAGTACTTC. It is translated as CASSPGTGAYEQYF. J is TRBJ2-7 and V is TRBV18; 8 bases map to TRBD1. Trimming at V came to 3 bases and at J to 2 bases, leaving 3 bases not matched to a gene. The CDR3 length is 14 residues. CDR1 is KGHSH, CDR2 LQKENI, per germline.